This T cell receptor beta chain was documented in a study of T cell responses to AZD1222 COVID-19 vaccine. Trimming removed 5 bases from V and 7 bases from J; junction bases left unmatched: 12. This CDR3 is 16 amino acids long. The V gene's germline CDR1 is SGHAT and CDR2 FQNNGV. Sequencing used immunoSEQ multiplex PCR; TCRdb keeps in-frame clones, though not all of them. This table holds around 130,000 clones, around nine tenths found once. This TCR derives from an adult in good health. The sample in question was peripheral blood, obtained on day 0 of AZD1222 vaccination. The rearrangement uses TRBV11-2 and TRBJ2-1, with 9 bases lining up with TRBD1. Written as DNA, the CDR3 is TGTGCCAGCAGCCCCTCTACCCAGACAGGGGGTAATGAGCAGTTCTTC. Translation: CASSPSTQTGGNEQFF.